The clone carrying this T cell receptor beta chain was observed once. The antigen remains undetermined. The data belong to a study of T cell responses to AZD1222 COVID-19 vaccine. Overall study context: Analyses pooled second doses at about 4 or about 12 weeks. Study results and caveats: Clonal diversity was possibly underestimated; the donors were predominantly white British and more often female. Repertoire samples came only from after the peak T cell response. Unmutated regions of variants are reportedly targeted by nearly half of spike-specific TCRs.

The germline V gene encodes CDR1 MNHEY and CDR2 SVGAGI. The CDR3 length is 12 residues. Trimming took 4 bases from V and 13 from J, leaving 11 bases between them. The assay was immunoSEQ multiplex PCR, and TCRdb's table has in-frame clones only and misses some. The data hold about 120,000 clones, with 80% to 95% observed a single time. The receptor's source is an adult in good health. This chain connects TRBV6-5 to TRBJ1-6; no reliable D call. Source: peripheral blood, taken on day 0 of AZD1222 vaccination. The CDR3 protein is CASSSPISPLHF. The CDR3 DNA reads as TGTGCCAGCAGTTCCCCTATATCCCCCCTCCACTTT.